The T cell receptor (beta chain) under discussion was sequenced for a study of cytomegalovirus exposure and HLA in healthy donors. As for this clone: Its antigen is unknown.

Study-level findings and limits: A classifier reportedly called cytomegalovirus status with high sensitivity and specificity. In a later analysis, DRB1 alleles had the most associated TCRs; HLA-C alleles the fewest. The later analysis indicated that the majority of CMV-associated TCR beta chains appeared HLA-restricted. Most TCR sequences were uncommon, yet certain public TCRs appeared in many donors.

PCR primers comprised 60 Vbeta and 13 Jbeta primers. Data came from immunoSEQ multiplex PCR; TCRdb stores just in-frame clones and leaves some out. Its listing shows approximately 150,000 clones. The specimen was PBMCs. This receptor was obtained from a woman aged 40-49 years in good health and CMV-seronegative.

In DNA, the CDR3 is TGTGCCAGCAGTGAACAGAGCACAGATACGCAGTATTTT. Protein product: CASSEQSTDTQYF. The chain couples TRBV6-1 to TRBJ2-3; D uncertain. CDR3 length equals 13 residues. Trimming removed 2 bases at V and 0 bases at J, with 3 bases between. CDR1 and CDR2 from the germline V gene are MNHNS and SASEGT.